This T cell receptor beta chain was profiled in a study of early T cells in non-severe SARS-CoV-2 infection (dated by TCRdb to the early 2020s). Regarding the study in general: TCR sequencing used bulk RNA from unsorted whole blood, so alpha and beta chains could not be paired. Study-wide conclusions, independent of this receptor: VDJdb matching was skewed toward anti-spike CD8 responses and likely underestimated virus-specific expansions by missing private and CD4 specificities.

Clipping removes 5 bases from V and 6 bases from J, with 5 as the unmatched junction base count. Measured from the cysteine to the phenylalanine, the CDR3 is 14 residues long. The retained sequence is limited to the CDR3, 42 bases, with the frame set at the first base. As encoded in the germline V gene, CDR1 is MNHEY while CDR2 is SVGAGI. To prepare the library, 5' RACE was applied. Sequenced on a NextSeq 500. To correct for sequencing error and PCR bias, the TCR library protocol tagged individual cDNA molecules with unique molecular identifiers. Sequencing covered both TCR alpha and beta chains, and within each sample the abundances of alpha and beta sequences were tightly co-correlated. The paper's processing steps were these. Decombinator V4 was used to annotate TCR sequences for V gene, J gene and CDR3. Expanded TCRs were defined as changing significantly between any two time points under a Poisson model with p below 0.0001. TCR abundances were normalised to the total number of TCRs sequenced per sample and expressed as counts per million. MAIT TCRs were defined by TRAV1-2 paired with TRAJ12, TRAJ20 or TRAJ33, and iNKT TCRs by TRAV10 paired with TRAJ18. A search of VDJdb, accessed on 1 November 2021, was run for TCRs annotated to CMV, EBV and SARS-CoV-2, with TCRs annotated for multiple antigens excluded. The public reads were reprocessed in TCRdb via fastp at Q25 and MiXCR, keeping in-frame beta chains. One record per CDR3 amino acid sequence lists the most common genes and DNA. The V and J calls were determined by TCRdb, not by the authors. Here the sample has under 45,000 distinct CDR3 sequences; approximately 8.7% occur a single time. About an eighth of the sample goes to the ten largest clones.

This clonotype was seen a few times. This receptor's antigen is unknown. Per-base qualities were not stored, and no clone one base away is much larger. A case-control design nested within a healthcare worker cohort in London, UK, was used, with weekly nasopharyngeal swab PCR tests and blood sampling performed. Healthcare workers were recruited during the week of the UK lockdown, between 23 and 31 March 2020, and followed weekly for up to about 16 weeks. The chain employs TRBV6-5 and TRBJ2-1, with TRBD2 matching 9 junction bases. This material consisted of whole blood, taken at baseline. The source of this sequence is an adult who was a healthcare worker with PCR-confirmed SARS-CoV-2 infection or an uninfected control (not recorded which). The CDR3 amino acid sequence is: CASSTGLAANEQFF. The nucleotides read TGTGCCAGCAGTACGGGACTAGCTGCCAATGAGCAGTTCTTC.